The present TCR beta chain was sequenced within a study of OX40 agonist ivuxolimab in advanced cancers. The wider study: Partial responses were observed in three patients, of whom one had hepatocellular carcinoma and two had cutaneous melanoma.

Study outcomes and limitations: Partial responders at 0.1-3.0 mg/kg showed near-lowest clonal expansion. Clonal expansion by week 6 occurred in CD4+ and CD8+ blood T cells (at 0.1 to 3.0 mg/kg).

As regards this clone: The antigen is unknown.

Only in-frame clones appear in the TCRdb table, and some are missing; sequencing was by immunoSEQ multiplex PCR. The table has under 80,000 clones, less than 85% seen once. The input for sequencing was CD4+ or CD8+ T cells sorted from blood, taken in a trial of the OX40 agonist ivuxolimab. The source of this sequence is an adult with an advanced solid tumor such as melanoma, head and neck, liver or kidney cancer.

The CDR3 protein is CASSSSGGDSPLHF. CDR3 sequence (DNA): TGCGCCAGCAGTTCATCGGGGGGAGATTCACCCCTCCACTTT. This rearrangement joins TRBV5-1 to TRBJ1-6, with D perhaps TRBD1 (5 bases). From germline, CDR1 is SGHRS and CDR2 YFSETQ. The ends were cut back, 5 bases at V and 8 bases at J, with 14 bases in the middle. The CDR3 runs to 14 residues. Complete variable domain (other parts from reference TRBV5-1 and TRBJ1-6): KAGVTQTPRYLIKTRGQQVTLSCSPISGHRSVSWYQQTPGQGLQFLFEYFSETQRNKGNFPGRFSGRQFSNSRSEMNVSTLELGDSALYLCASSSSGGDSPLHFGNGTRLTVT.